This T cell receptor beta chain came from a study of molecular identifiers for immune sequencing clone quantification. Details on this clonotype: Its antigen is currently unknown.

Preparation methods for the bulk TCR libraries were those previously described, with listed TCR primers. TCRdb called the PCR reads again in MiXCR, with one record for every CDR3 protein. The sample carries some 320,000 distinct CDR3 sequences, 24% recorded once. Germline V gene lookup returns CDR1 DFQATT and CDR2 SNEGSKA (reference sequence). V was shortened by 5 bases and J by 0 bases, with 8 bases between the two germline ends. The CDR3 consists of 13 residues. Study-wide results and limits: The sizes of highly expanded clones could be underestimated when identical TCR molecules share a barcode.

Libraries of naive CD8 cells were prepared from around 20,000 to 1,000,000 sorted cells using 10%, 30% or 50% RNA. The TCR sequence derives from a human donor in good health. Some libraries in this study had Jurkat cell RNA spiked in. V and J are TRBV20-1 and TRBJ2-1; D is ambiguous. Sequencing was performed on naive CD8+ T cells from blood, with Jurkat cell RNA spiked in. Described subset: FACS-sorted CD8+CD4-CCR7+CD45RA+ naive T cells. The DNA for the CDR3 is TGCAGTGCTCTCTCCCGCTCCTACAATGAGCAGTTCTTC. This codes for CSALSRSYNEQFF.